This T cell receptor beta chain is from a study of identical twins. Findings and limits, study-wide: Some out-of-frame alpha sequences were shared by twins, and these showed excess low generation probability.

In this sample, this clonotype turned up many times. Its specificity is unknown. J lost 6 bases, V lost 3 bases, and 12 bases had no gene match. CDR1 and CDR2 (germline): SGHVS, FQNEAQ. This CDR3 is built from 18 residues. A universal primer site was created by template switching, with the cDNA bearing unique molecular identifiers. TCRdb reprocessed the 5' RACE reads via MiXCR and lists one record per CDR3 protein. The sample consists of hundreds of thousands of distinct CDR3 sequences, 5.5% to 6.5% of them appearing once. This clonotype originated in a man aged 18 to 35 in good health. The chain uses TRBV7-8 and TRBJ2-1; 12 bases agree with TRBD2. Sequences were obtained from naive T cells sorted from blood. In nucleotides, the CDR3 is TGTGCCAGCAGCTTCCCCATAGGACTAGCGGGGAACCCCAATGAGCAGTTCTTC. This sequence encodes CASSFPIGLAGNPNEQFF.